The table lists the clone carrying this T cell receptor (beta chain) with a few counts. The antigen is unknown. This entry belongs to a study of cytomegalovirus exposure and HLA in healthy donors. Primers included in the PCR were 60 Vbeta and 13 Jbeta primers. Data came from immunoSEQ multiplex PCR; TCRdb stores just in-frame clones and leaves some out. This sample has about 33,000 clones, with 45% to 55% found just once. There are 16 residues in the CDR3. Per the germline V gene, CDR1 is MNHNS and CDR2 is SASEGT. V dropped 4 bases and J dropped 1 base, with 14 bases sitting between them. Findings of the study overall: Prediction of most subjects' HLA-A and HLA-B alleles by TCR beta sequences was reportedly accurate. Prior analysis indicated that the majority of TCR beta V segments exhibited productivity approximately 87% or approximately 30% of the time. When a later analysis compared HLA-associated TCR beta chains with equally common others, the HLA-associated chains turned out to be more clonally expanded and to have lower generation probabilities.

This sequence originates from a woman aged 40 to 49 in good health and CMV-seropositive. This chain links TRBV6-1 with TRBJ1-5; tentative D call: TRBD1 (6 bases). The sample taken for sequencing was PBMCs. The CDR3 coding sequence is TGTGCCAGCAGTGGGAGGCAGGGGCTCAGCAATCAGCCCCAGCATTTT. Its protein is CASSGRQGLSNQPQHF.